This is a list of T cell receptor beta chains from one sample in a study of blood T cell repertoires in COVID-19. Profiled with immunoSEQ multiplex PCR; TCRdb holds only in-frame clones, not every one. The sample records 75,000 to 90,000 clones, 80% to 95% being singletons. Sequenced sample: peripheral blood. Receptor source: a young man with COVID-19, enrolled during active disease. Both conserved end residues are part of each CDR3. Fields, in order: D gene, clone size, V gene, J gene, CDR3 protein, CDR3 DNA. D genes are given only for firm matches. Only some rows state a clone size, as once, few, many or a class for expanded clones.

TRBD2	.	TRBV19	TRBJ2-2	CASSIAREGTGELFF	TGTGCCAGTAGTATAGCCAGGGAGGGCACCGGGGAGCTGTTTTTT
.	.	TRBV14	TRBJ1-6	CASSRQNSPLHF	TGTGCCAGCAGCAGACAGAATTCACCCCTCCACTTT
.	.	TRBV7-3	TRBJ2-1	CASSLTRNEQFF	TGTGCCAGCAGCTTAACCCGCAATGAGCAGTTCTTC
.	.	TRBV6-1	TRBJ2-7	CASSAPDRGLSNEQYF	TGTGCCAGCAGTGCACCAGACAGGGGACTATCCAACGAGCAGTACTTC
TRBD2	.	TRBV7-2	TRBJ2-3	CASSSGLARLTDTQYF	TGTGCCAGCAGCTCCGGACTAGCGAGACTCACAGATACGCAGTATTTT
.	.	TRBV3-1/TRBV3-2	TRBJ2-2	CASSQDTRANTGELFF	TGTGCCAGCAGCCAAGATACCAGGGCGAACACCGGGGAGCTGTTTTTT
TRBD1	.	TRBV7-3	TRBJ1-1	CASSWTGYTEAFF	TGTGCCAGCAGCTGGACAGGCTACACTGAAGCTTTCTTT
.	.	TRBV19	TRBJ1-3	CASSFRSGNTIYF	TGTGCCAGTAGTTTCCGCTCTGGAAACACCATATATTTT
TRBD1	.	TRBV3-1/TRBV3-2	TRBJ1-1	CASSLAGGTTEAFF	TGTGCCAGCAGCCTGGCAGGGGGGACCACTGAAGCTTTCTTT
.	.	TRBV13	TRBJ2-7	CASSLANYEQYF	TGTGCCAGCAGCTTAGCAAATTACGAGCAGTACTTC
.	.	TRBV4-1	TRBJ1-2	CASAFPGIVNYGYTF	TGCGCCAGCGCTTTTCCAGGGATTGTGAACTATGGCTACACCTTC
.	.	TRBV7-8	TRBJ2-7	CASSHEPYEQYF	TGTGCCAGCAGCCATGAGCCCTACGAGCAGTACTTC
.	.	TRBV5-1	TRBJ2-7	CASSLGGFDEQYF	TGCGCCAGCAGCTTGGGGGGCTTCGACGAGCAGTACTTC
TRBD2	.	TRBV19	TRBJ2-3	CASSSSGGRTDTQYF	TGTGCCAGTAGTTCGAGCGGGGGACGCACAGATACGCAGTATTTT
.	once	TRBV30	TRBJ1-2	CAWGEEGYGYTF	TGTGCCTGGGGGGAAGAGGGCTATGGCTACACCTTC
.	.	TRBV13	TRBJ1-2	CASSLGRNYGYTF	TGTGCCAGCAGCTTAGGGCGCAACTATGGCTACACCTTC
.	.	TRBV6-5	TRBJ1-1	CASSSLLNTEAFF	TGTGCCAGCAGTTCACTTCTTAACACTGAAGCTTTCTTT
TRBD1	few	TRBV6-6	TRBJ1-1	CAHAEAGTGAFF	TGTGCCCACGCTGAAGCCGGGACAGGGGCTTTCTTT
.	.	TRBV5-3	TRBJ1-2	CARSLAGGGPEYGYTF	TGTGCCAGAAGCTTGGCCGGCGGAGGGCCGGAATATGGCTACACCTTC
TRBD2	.	TRBV7-2	TRBJ2-7	CASSSGLAGGPIYEQYF	TGTGCCAGCAGCTCGGGACTAGCGGGAGGGCCGATATACGAGCAGTACTTC
TRBD1	once	TRBV5-1	TRBJ1-6	CASSLATGKNSPLHF	TGCGCCAGCAGCTTGGCGACAGGGAAAAATTCACCCCTCCACTTT
TRBD2	.	TRBV10-3	TRBJ2-1	CAISDLQRESFNEQFF	TGTGCCATCAGTGATCTACAGCGGGAGTCTTTCAATGAGCAGTTCTTC
.	.	TRBV28	TRBJ1-5	CASRLQGRQPQHF	TGTGCCAGCAGGCTACAGGGACGGCAGCCCCAGCATTTT
TRBD1	.	TRBV15	TRBJ2-1	CATSTDRAVYNEQFF	TGTGCCACCAGCACCGACAGGGCCGTTTACAATGAGCAGTTCTTC
.	.	TRBV19	TRBJ2-1	CASSIGGGLHNEQFF	TGTGCCAGTAGTATAGGGGGGGGCTTGCACAATGAGCAGTTCTTC
.	.	TRBV6-1	TRBJ1-4	CASSEATGGEKLLF	TGTGCCAGCAGTGAGGCGACGGGGGGTGAAAAACTGCTTTTT
.	.	TRBV5-8	TRBJ1-5	CASSFLRGGSQPQHF	TGTGCCAGCAGCTTTCTTCGCGGAGGGTCCCAGCCCCAGCATTTT
.	.	TRBV29-1	TRBJ2-7	CSAQYRVSNEQYF	TGCAGCGCCCAGTACAGGGTTAGTAACGAGCAGTACTTC
TRBD2	.	TRBV27	TRBJ2-1	CASSLGTGLAGNNEQFF	TGTGCCAGCAGTCTAGGGACGGGACTAGCGGGGAACAATGAGCAGTTCTTC
.	.	TRBV7-9	TRBJ2-7	CASSLPLKGLAEQYF	TGTGCCAGCAGCTTACCCCTAAAGGGGCTAGCGGAGCAGTACTTC
TRBD1	.	TRBV19	TRBJ2-7	CASSRQGRSYYEQYF	TGTGCCAGTAGTCGACAGGGTCGAAGCTACTACGAGCAGTACTTC